The 23 T cell receptor beta chains in this list originate from one sample, sequenced in a study of tumor-infiltrating lymphocytes in primary liver carcinoma. Blood RNA came from unsorted whole blood; germline DNA was also extracted. The researchers produced TCR beta cDNA from 500 ng total RNA with a constant-region primer. What produced the TCR beta libraries was three nested multiplex PCR rounds using slightly modified ARM-PCR. A C-beta reverse primer and TRBV1-TRBV30 forward primers served in each of the first two PCR rounds, at approximately 10 cycles apiece. TCRdb itself ran the multiplex PCR reads through MiXCR, one entry per CDR3 protein. The sample shows about 310,000 distinct CDR3 sequences, approximately 58% of them seen only once. Sequencing was done on a sample of peripheral blood. The receptors were gathered from a woman aged 25 to 39 with primary liver carcinoma and hepatitis B virus infection.

Points on this clonotype: A much more abundant neighbour one base away suggests this may be a read error. V gene TRBV6-5 combines with J gene TRBJ1-4; D gene ambiguous. The CDR3 has 13 amino acids. CDR1 is MNHEY, CDR2 SVGAGI, per germline. Trimming left V 6 bases short and J 5 bases short, with 10 bases between. Here the CDR3 reads CASRSQSNEKLFF. The CDR3 DNA is TGTGCCAGCAGGAGCCAAAGCAATGAAAAACTGTTTTTT.

In its sample, this clonotype was seen a few times. V and J are TRBV5-4 and TRBJ1-4; 8 bases map to TRBD1. Germline CDR1 is SGHNT and CDR2 is YYREEE (reference sequence). Unmatched junction bases numbered 7, after V lost 4 bases and J lost 8 bases. The CDR3 totals 14 residues. Written as DNA, the CDR3 is TGTGCCAGCAGCAATCAGGGGGCAGGCGAAAAACTGTTTTTT. This gives the protein CASSNQGAGEKLFF.

In the case of this clonotype: A read error may produce the germline difference seen at one junction end. The chain links TRBV5-8 to TRBJ2-6, with TRBD1 as a possible D gene (5 bases). Germline CDR1 SGHTS, CDR2 YDEGEE. The CDR3 consists of 15 residues. CDR3 sequence reads: CASSFDSSGANVVTF. The CDR3 DNA is TGTGCCAGCAGCTTCGACTCCTCTGGGGCCAACGTCGTGACTTTC.

J is TRBJ2-1 and V is TRBV6-1, with D maybe TRBD2 (6 bases). V gave up 4 bases and J gave up 5 bases, with 9 bases separating them. The CDR3 loop spans 13 amino acids. Germline-derived CDR1 and CDR2 are MNHNS and SASEGT. The CDR3 loop is CASSAWTNNEQFF. In DNA form, the CDR3 reads TGTGCCAGCAGTGCTTGGACTAACAATGAGCAGTTCTTC.

As regards this clonotype: A single base separates this from a much larger clone, so it may be a read error. The CDR3 bases are TGTGCCAGCACTTTGCTTAGTCCCGAGACCCAGTACTTC. Protein product: CASTLLSPETQYF. This sequence joins TRBV12-3 or TRBV12-4 and TRBJ2-5; D is uncertain. This CDR3 is 13 amino acids long. Trimming removed 7 bases at V and 5 bases at J, with 14 bases between.

This clonotype has a count of ten or more. This rearrangement joins TRBV4-1 to TRBJ2-1; 11 bases align to TRBD2. The CDR3 has 16 amino acids. The germline CDR1 and CDR2 sequences are MGHRA and YSYEKL. V dropped 1 base and J dropped 10; count of bases not matched to a gene: 9. CDR3 DNA: TGCGCCAGCAGCCAAGGTCCGAGACTAGCGGGATTCGAGCAGTTCTTC. Translated, it gives CASSQGPRLAGFEQFF.

The CDR3 DNA reads as TGTGCCATCAGTTTCCTAGCGGAGGGGGGGGTCGAGCAGTACTTC. This sequence encodes CAISFLAEGGVEQYF. This chain links TRBV10-3 with TRBJ2-7; maybe TRBD2 (7 bases). This CDR3 has 15 residues. The V and J ends lost 5 bases and 6 bases respectively, with 20 bases between them. The germline gives CDR1 ENHRY, CDR2 SYGVKD.

This clonotype was detected only a few times. The chain combines TRBV7-9 with TRBJ1-6; a weak D match, TRBD1 (5 bases). Germline V gene sequence: CDR1 SEHNR, CDR2 FQNEAQ (reference sequence). CDR3 length: 15 amino acids. The V gene lost 1 base and the J gene lost 6 bases, with 10 bases spanning the gap. The CDR3, as DNA: TGTGCCAGCAGCTTAGTCCTCGGGGGTAATTCACCCCTCCACTTT. Its translation is CASSLVLGGNSPLHF.

The rearrangement uses TRBV11-2 and TRBJ2-7; 9 nucleotides match TRBD2. This CDR3 has 15 residues. J gave up 6 bases and V 1 base, and 7 bases lay outside the gene matches. The germline V gene has CDR1 SGHAT and CDR2 FQNNGV. The CDR3 nucleotides are TGTGCCAGCAGCTTAGGACTAGCGGTAGTTCCCGAGCAGTACTTC. It yields the protein CASSLGLAVVPEQYF.

With regard to this clonotype: A much bigger clone sits one base away, suggesting this may be a read error. This chain links TRBV29-1 with TRBJ2-7; no clear D. The CDR3 runs to 13 residues. CDR1 is SQVTM and CDR2 is ANQGSEA in the germline V gene. CDR3 protein: CNVRTVNSYEQYF. The CDR3 coding sequence is TGCAACGTAAGAACAGTAAACTCCTACGAGCAGTACTTC.

The chain is built from TRBV12-3 or TRBV12-4 and TRBJ1-5; no clear D gene. The ends were cut back, 2 bases at V and 6 bases at J, with 8 bases in the middle. The CDR3 contains 13 residues. As DNA, the CDR3 is TGTGCCAGCAGTTTAAAGCGGGGTCAGCCCCAGCATTTT. Its translation is CASSLKRGQPQHF.

On this clonotype: A much more abundant neighbour one base away suggests this may be a read error. CDR3 sequence reads: CASRQEFREGKPQHF. The CDR3 DNA sequence: TGTGCCAGCCGCCAAGAATTCCGGGAGGGAAAGCCCCAGCATTTT. The genes are TRBV4-2 and TRBJ1-5; D gene uncertain. The V gene's germline CDR1 is LGHNA and CDR2 YNFKEQ. The CDR3 totals 15 residues.

A note on this clonotype: A read error may explain this, as a much larger clone is one base away. The V call is TRBV29-1, the J call TRBJ2-3; 7 bases map to TRBD2. V dropped 4 bases and J dropped 4; count of bases not matched to a gene: 11. Germline CDR1 is SQVTM and CDR2 is ANQGSEA. CDR3 size: 15 residues. The CDR3 loop is CSVVPSRGSADTQYF. The CDR3 nucleotides are TGCAGCGTTGTTCCTTCGCGGGGGAGCGCAGATACGCAGTATTTT.

Worth noting for this clonotype: This may be a read error: a much more frequent sequence differs by one nucleotide. The genes are TRBV29-1 and TRBJ2-7; D may match TRBD1 or TRBD2 (6 bases each). The CDR3 has 14 amino acids. Germline V gene sequence: CDR1 SQVTM, CDR2 ANQGSEA. The CDR3 bases are TGCTGCGTTGATCAGGTACAGGGAGGCTCCGAGCAGTACTTC. Translated, it gives CCVDQVQGGSEQYF.

Note on this clonotype: Lacking the conserved final phenylalanine or tryptophan, this CDR3 likely reflects a read error. The chain couples TRBV12-3 or TRBV12-4 to TRBJ1-5; weak D call: TRBD1 (5 bases). This CDR3 has 14 amino acids. Trimming removed 7 bases at V and 7 bases at J, with 17 bases between. The CDR3 DNA follows: TGTGCCAGCACTTTTAATTGGGGGATCCAGCCCCAGCATCTT. Translated: CASTFNWGIQPQHL.

Many counts were recorded for this clonotype. CDR3 in DNA: TGTGCCAGCAGTTACTCGGGACAGACCTATGGCTACACCTTC. The encoded protein is CASSYSGQTYGYTF. The rearrangement uses TRBV6-2 or TRBV6-3 and TRBJ1-2, with 7 bases identical to TRBD1. This CDR3 has 14 residues. Germline CDR1 and CDR2: MNHEY and SVGEGT. V lost 0 bases, J lost 4 bases, and 2 bases stayed unmatched.

This clonotype came up once. Given a much more abundant clone one base away, this may be a read error. The chain links TRBV29-1 to TRBJ1-1; possible D gene TRBD1, 5 bases. Per germline, CDR1 SQVTM and CDR2 ANQGSEA. The CDR3 spans 14 residues. With 3 bases removed from V and 3 bases from J, the gap between germline ends came to 14 bases. The CDR3 nucleotides read TGCAGCGTTGATCTGGGGTCGGGGGACACTGAAGCTTTCTTT. It codes for CSVDLGSGDTEAFF.

As to this clonotype: A single base separates this from a much larger clone, so it may be a read error. This chain uses TRBV12-3 or TRBV12-4 with TRBJ2-1; weak D call: TRBD1 (5 bases). V was clipped by 10 bases and J by 5 bases, with 21 bases between them. This CDR3 contains 15 residues. CDR3 in DNA: TGTGCCAACAGCCTCGGGCCAGGCAGGGACAATGAGCAGTTCTTC. It codes for CANSLGPGRDNEQFF.

The chain has TRBV5-6 and TRBJ1-1; 9 bases align to TRBD1. J lost 0 bases, V lost 4 bases, and 10 bases had no gene match. Germline V gene data show CDR1 as SGHDT and CDR2 as YYEEEE. The CDR3 sequence is 17 residues long. The CDR3 bases are TGTGCCAGCAGCAAAAGGGGGACAGGGAACATGAACACTGAAGCTTTCTTT. It specifies CASSKRGTGNMNTEAFF.

In the case of this clonotype: The junction shows a germline mismatch at one end, possibly a read error. CDR3 DNA: TGTGTCAGCATTACCACCGGGACAGGATACGAGCAGTACTTC. Translated: CVSITTGTGYEQYF. The rearrangement uses TRBV6-2 or TRBV6-3 and TRBJ2-7, with TRBD1 matching 8 bases. The CDR3 covers 14 residues. Germline V gene lookup returns CDR1 MNHEY and CDR2 SVGEGT.

This CDR3 is CASSLDGLAENEQFF. The CDR3 DNA reads as TGTGCCAGCAGCTTGGACGGACTAGCGGAGAATGAGCAGTTCTTC. V and J are TRBV5-4 and TRBJ2-1; 10 bases fit TRBD2. Germline-derived CDR1 and CDR2 are SGHNT and YYREEE (reference sequence). The CDR3 runs to 15 residues. The V and J ends lost 0 bases and 7 bases, in that order; junction bases with no gene match: 4.

This clonotype is a singleton in its sample. The J gene is TRBJ1-5, the V gene TRBV24-1; unclear D gene. CDR1 is KGHDR and CDR2 is SFDVKD in the germline V gene. The CDR3 spans 12 residues. The V gene lost 1 base and the J gene lost 6 bases, with 3 bases spanning the gap. CDR3 in amino acids: CATSDFGQPQHF. The CDR3 region has the DNA TGTGCCACCAGTGATTTCGGTCAGCCCCAGCATTTT.

About this clonotype itself: A much more abundant neighbour one base away suggests this may be a read error. This chain connects TRBV4-3 to TRBJ1-4; possibly TRBD1 for D (5 bases). From germline, CDR1 is LGHNA and CDR2 YSLEER. The CDR3 length is 16 residues. Trimming removed 6 bases at V and 0 bases at J, with 14 bases between. This CDR3 reads CASSLGVQATNEKLFF. The CDR3 DNA reads as TGCGCCAGCAGTCTAGGGGTACAAGCAACTAATGAAAAACTGTTTTTT.